The next 26 T cell receptor beta chains were all read from a single sample in a study of CD8+ T cells in alopecia areata. cDNA prepared by RNA extraction and subsequent reverse transcription served as the template for sequencing. The table came from immunoSEQ multiplex PCR; TCRdb's copy has only in-frame clones and leaves some out. The data show about 200,000 clones, approximately 57% seen once. As to treatment: oral pan-JAK inhibitor, 5-10 mg twice daily. Sample: CD4+ T cells sorted from blood, taken at week 24, from a patient treated with tofacitinib. The receptor set was obtained from a human donor with alopecia areata.

V usage is TRBV19 and J usage is TRBJ2-1; the match to TRBD2 covers 9 bases. With 9 bases clipped from V and 8 bases from J, the junction kept 14 bases outside the gene matches. The CDR3 spans 15 residues. The germline V gene encodes CDR1 LNHDA and CDR2 SQIVND (reference sequence). The CDR3 bases are TGTGCCAGCCGATCGGGACTAGCTTTTGATGATGAGCAGTTCTTC. Its translation: CASRSGLAFDDEQFF.

The chain links TRBV29-1 to TRBJ1-2, with a tentative D call TRBD1 (6 bases). Germline assignment: CDR1 SQVTM and CDR2 ANQGSEA. V was trimmed by 3 bases and J by 4 bases, leaving 12 bases between them. The CDR3 spans 13 residues. CDR3 protein: CSVEEGVGYGYTF. Written as DNA, the CDR3 is TGCAGCGTTGAGGAGGGGGTGGGCTATGGCTACACCTTC.

This chain uses TRBV29-1 with TRBJ2-2, with D possibly being TRBD1 or TRBD2 (7 bases each). The V gene's germline CDR1 is SQVTM and CDR2 ANQGSEA. V was clipped by 3 bases and J by 5 bases, with 19 bases between them. The CDR3 loop spans 16 amino acids. CDR3 sequence reads: CSVDAIRQGGTGELFF. In DNA form, the CDR3 reads TGCAGCGTTGACGCCATCCGGCAGGGGGGGACCGGGGAGCTGTTTTTT.

About this clone: This sample also contains other DNA sequences that code for the same CDR3. The chain has TRBV29-1 and TRBJ2-5, with D tentatively TRBD2 (5 bases). Germline values: CDR1 SQVTM, CDR2 ANQGSEA. Trimming left V 3 bases short and J 1 base short, with 6 bases between. This CDR3 contains 12 residues. The CDR3 is CSVDRGQETQYF. Written as DNA, the CDR3 is TGCAGCGTTGATCGGGGCCAAGAGACCCAGTACTTC.

This clone was seen only once. The chain is built from TRBV4-3 and TRBJ2-5, with 7 positions matching TRBD2. After removal of 1 base from V and 4 bases from J, the junction contained 12 bases not matched to a gene. CDR1 is LGHNA and CDR2 is YSLEER in the germline V gene. The CDR3 consists of 17 residues. The CDR3 loop reads CASSQVISGGGRETQYF. In nucleotides, the CDR3 is TGCGCCAGCAGCCAAGTTATTTCGGGCGGGGGAAGAGAGACCCAGTACTTC.

Only a few counts were recorded for this clone. The chain uses TRBV10-3 and TRBJ2-7, with D unresolved. Germline CDR1 and CDR2: ENHRY and SYGVKD. CDR3 length: 12 amino acids. V was clipped by 0 bases and J by 4 bases, with 4 bases between them. The CDR3 here is CAISESGYEQYF. The CDR3 DNA reads TGTGCCATCAGTGAGTCAGGATACGAGCAGTACTTC.

The CDR3 sequence: CASMGVVEAFF. CDR3 in DNA: TGTGCCAGCATGGGAGTTGTTGAAGCTTTCTTT. This chain connects TRBV2 to TRBJ1-1; no reliable D call. The germline V gene has CDR1 SNHLY and CDR2 FYNNEI. V was shortened by 7 bases and J by 7 bases, with 10 bases between the two germline ends. This CDR3 is 11 amino acids long.

This sequence joins TRBV15 and TRBJ2-4; the D call may be TRBD1 or TRBD2 (5 bases each). With 0 bases removed from V and 1 base from J, the gap between germline ends came to 10 bases. Germline assignment: CDR1 LNHNV and CDR2 YYDKDF (reference sequence). CDR3 length: 16 residues. For the CDR3, the DNA is TGTGCCACCAGCAGAGATACCGGGACGGCCAAAAACATTCAGTACTTC. This codes for CATSRDTGTAKNIQYF.

J is TRBJ1-5 and V is TRBV2; D uncertain. Trimming stripped 4 bases from V and 1 base from J, with 5 bases between. Germline V gene sequence: CDR1 SNHLY, CDR2 FYNNEI. CDR3 size: 13 residues. This chain's CDR3 is CASSVLSNQPQHF. CDR3 DNA sequence: TGTGCCAGCAGTGTTCTAAGCAATCAGCCCCAGCATTTT.

V is TRBV7-2 and J is TRBJ2-7; D is possibly TRBD2 (6 bases). In germline, CDR1 is SGHTA, CDR2 FQGNSA. The CDR3 totals 14 residues. V dropped 5 bases and J dropped 7 bases, with 18 bases sitting between them. CDR3 region: CASSGGLLPGEQYF. In nucleotides, the CDR3 is TGTGCCAGCAGCGGGGGACTCCTCCCGGGGGAGCAGTACTTC. The whole variable domain, remainder taken from reference TRBV7-2 and TRBJ2-7, is GAGVSQSPSNKVTEKGKDVELRCDPISGHTALYWYRQSLGQGLEFLIYFQGNSAPDKSGLPSDRFSAERTGGSVSTLTIQRTQQEDSAVYLCASSGGLLPGEQYFGPGTRLTVT.

V usage is TRBV27 and J usage is TRBJ2-7; unclear D gene. V was shortened by 6 bases and J by 3 bases, with 12 bases between the two germline ends. This CDR3 contains 13 residues. Germline V gives CDR1 MNHEY, CDR2 SMNVEV (reference sequence). CDR3 sequence: CASSPWEGYEQYF. CDR3 in DNA: TGTGCCAGCAGCCCCTGGGAAGGCTACGAGCAGTACTTC.

This clone was seen a few times. The same CDR3 arises from other DNA sequences in this sample as well. V usage is TRBV29-1 and J usage is TRBJ2-7, with D possibly matching TRBD1 (5 bases). This CDR3 spans 13 amino acids. The germline V gene has CDR1 SQVTM and CDR2 ANQGSEA. V lost 1 base and J lost 2, with 9 bases in between. Written as DNA, the CDR3 is TGCAGCGTTGAAGGACAAGGGGCCTACGAGCAGTACTTC. Its translation is CSVEGQGAYEQYF.

This clone has just a few counts. The gene calls are TRBV10-3 and TRBJ1-1; D is undetermined. Trimming stripped 5 bases from V and 7 bases from J, with 8 bases between. This CDR3 contains 11 residues. Germline V gives CDR1 ENHRY, CDR2 SYGVKD. The CDR3: CAISSTSEAFF. Here the CDR3 DNA reads TGTGCCATCAGTTCGACGAGTGAAGCTTTCTTT.

CDR3 loop: CASSTPSGVTDTQYF. The CDR3 DNA is TGTGCCAGCAGCACCCCTAGCGGAGTCACAGATACGCAGTATTTT. The gene calls are TRBV7-2 and TRBJ2-3, with 7 bases that match TRBD2. J was trimmed by 2 bases and V by 5 bases; bases with no gene match: 7. The CDR3 is 15 residues long. The germline V gene has CDR1 SGHTA and CDR2 FQGNSA.

Here the CDR3 reads CASSPRGDEDGYTF. CDR3 coding DNA: TGCGCCAGCAGCCCTCGGGGGGATGAGGATGGCTACACCTTC. V and J are TRBV5-1 and TRBJ1-2, with D tentatively TRBD1 (5 bases). The V gene's germline CDR1 is SGHRS and CDR2 YFSETQ. Trimming left V 4 bases short and J 6 bases short, with 16 bases between. The CDR3 sequence is 14 residues long. Combining the CDR3 with reference TRBV5-1 and TRBJ1-2 gives the whole variable domain KAGVTQTPRYLIKTRGQQVTLSCSPISGHRSVSWYQQTPGQGLQFLFEYFSETQRNKGNFPGRFSGRQFSNSRSEMNVSTLELGDSALYLCASSPRGDEDGYTFGSGTRLTVV.

This clone was counted only a few times. The chain has TRBV6-1 and TRBJ1-2, with TRBD1 matching over 7 bases. This CDR3 spans 15 amino acids. With V trimmed by 0 bases and J by 2 bases, 3 bases remained unmatched. Germline V gene lookup returns CDR1 MNHNS and CDR2 SASEGT. The CDR3 is CASSEAQGGNYGYTF. The CDR3 DNA sequence: TGTGCCAGCAGTGAAGCGCAGGGGGGAAACTATGGCTACACCTTC.

For this clone: Other DNA sequences in this sample translate to the same CDR3. This chain links TRBV30 with TRBJ1-1, with unresolved D. The CDR3 has 13 amino acids. Germline V gives CDR1 GTSNPN, CDR2 SVGIG (reference sequence). Trimming left V 0 bases short and J 1 base short, with 6 bases between. As DNA, the CDR3 is TGTGCCTGGAGTGTACAAAGGAACACTGAAGCTTTCTTT. It specifies CAWSVQRNTEAFF.

This clone has just a few counts. V usage is TRBV4-1 and J usage is TRBJ1-4; D unresolved. V lost 4 bases and J lost 12, with 27 bases in between. Germline-derived CDR1 and CDR2 are MGHRA and YSYEKL. The CDR3 length is 17 residues. CDR3 amino acids: CASSLSLPGSKSGELFF. The CDR3 nucleotides are TGCGCCAGCAGCCTCTCTCTGCCGGGGTCTAAGTCTGGGGAACTGTTTTTT.

The rearrangement joins TRBV30 to TRBJ2-3; the D gene is possibly TRBD1 (5 bases). The V end lost 2 bases, the J end lost 3 bases, and 18 bases lay between the germline ends. The CDR3 covers 16 residues. Germline CDR1 GTSNPN, CDR2 SVGIG (reference sequence). The DNA for the CDR3 is TGTGCCTGGAGTAGGGGCCAGGGTGTGGTAACAGATACGCAGTATTTT. Encoded protein: CAWSRGQGVVTDTQYF.

This clone has only a few counts. The chain combines TRBV7-2 with TRBJ2-1, with D possibly matching TRBD2 (6 bases). The V gene lost 4 bases and the J gene lost 4 bases, with 14 bases spanning the gap. In germline, CDR1 is SGHTA, CDR2 FQGNSA. CDR3 size: 15 residues. CDR3 residues: CASSWATRTYNEQFF. The CDR3 nucleotides are TGTGCCAGCAGCTGGGCGACTAGAACATACAATGAGCAGTTCTTC. Variable domain in full (rest from reference TRBV7-2 and TRBJ2-1): GAGVSQSPSNKVTEKGKDVELRCDPISGHTALYWYRQSLGQGLEFLIYFQGNSAPDKSGLPSDRFSAERTGGSVSTLTIQRTQQEDSAVYLCASSWATRTYNEQFFGPGTRLTVL.

J is TRBJ1-6 and V is TRBV9; D is ambiguous. This CDR3 is 14 amino acids long. CDR1 and CDR2 from the germline V gene are SGDLS and YYNGEE. V was pared by 5 bases and J by 7 bases, with 13 bases between. In DNA, the CDR3 is TGTGCCAGCAGACGCAGCGAATCCAATTCACCCCTCCACTTT. As protein: CASRRSESNSPLHF. Variable domain in full (rest from reference TRBV9 and TRBJ1-6): DSGVTQTPKHLITATGQRVTLRCSPRSGDLSVYWYQQSLDQGLQFLIQYYNGEERAKGNILERFSAQQFPDLHSELNLSSLELGDSALYFCASRRSESNSPLHFGNGTRLTVT.

This clone has just a few counts. The chain combines TRBV18 with TRBJ2-3, with TRBD1 as a possible D gene (6 bases). CDR1 and CDR2 (germline): KGHSH, LQKENI. CDR3 length: 16 residues. V was shortened by 2 bases and J by 4 bases, with 16 bases between the two germline ends. The CDR3 spells CASSPGSGRGPDTQYF. The CDR3 DNA reads as TGTGCCAGCTCACCAGGCTCGGGCAGGGGCCCAGATACGCAGTATTTT.

With regard to this clone: Additional DNA sequences in this sample encode the identical CDR3. This sequence joins TRBV27 and TRBJ1-6; 10 bases align to TRBD1. The CDR3 has 14 amino acids. Germline V lookup: CDR1 MNHEY, CDR2 SMNVEV (reference sequence). Trimming took 4 bases from V and 10 from J; bases not matched to a gene: 4. Here the CDR3 reads CASSWGQGNSPLHF. The CDR3 coding sequence is TGTGCCAGCAGTTGGGGACAGGGGAACTCACCCCTCCACTTT.

The chain uses TRBV7-3 and TRBJ1-4; D gene ambiguous. V lost 5 bases and J 8 bases, leaving 12 bases between the germline ends. This CDR3 has 13 amino acids. CDR1 is SGHTA, CDR2 FQGTGA, per germline. CDR3 sequence (DNA): TGTGCCAGCAGCCTACACGCTCTCGAAAAACTGTTTTTT. Amino acids: CASSLHALEKLFF.

CDR3 nucleotides: TGTGCCAGCAGCCCCACAGATACGCAGTATTTT. Its protein product is CASSPTDTQYF. The chain recombines TRBV7-9 with TRBJ2-3, with no clear D. Deletions cut 5 bases from V and 2 bases from J, with 2 bases between. The germline V gene has CDR1 SEHNR and CDR2 FQNEAQ (reference sequence). The length of the CDR3 is 11 residues.

This clone occurred a few times. The rearrangement links TRBV7-9 to TRBJ1-1; perhaps TRBD1 as D (5 bases). The CDR3 has 16 residues. V gave up 5 bases and J gave up 1 base, with 17 bases separating them. Germline V gene data show CDR1 as SEHNR and CDR2 as FQNEAQ (reference sequence). The DNA of the CDR3 is TGTGCCAGCAGCCAGTATGGAAATGGGGGGAACACTGAAGCTTTCTTT. Protein: CASSQYGNGGNTEAFF.